This T cell receptor (beta chain) was sequenced during a study of OX40 agonist ivuxolimab in advanced cancers. For the study at large: Ivuxolimab, an agonist antibody against OX40 (CD134), was given to patients.

Only in-frame clones appear in the TCRdb table, and some are missing; sequencing was by immunoSEQ multiplex PCR. The sample has roughly 120,000 clones, 85% to 90% seen once. Concerning this clone: Its antigen is as yet unknown.

Study-wide results and limits: The study did not work out the antigen specificity of the expanded peripheral T cells. At doses 0.1 to 3.0 mg/kg, CD4+ and CD8+ clones expanded.

Germline trimming cut 1 base from V and 1 base from J; bases unmatched to any gene: 3. Germline CDR1 is SGHAT and CDR2 is FQNNGV. The CDR3 sequence is 15 residues long. The material sequenced was CD4+ or CD8+ T cells sorted from blood, taken in a trial of the OX40 agonist ivuxolimab. This clonotype originated in an adult with an advanced solid tumor such as melanoma, head and neck, liver or kidney cancer. The chain uses TRBV11-2 and TRBJ2-5, with 7 bases that match TRBD1. Here the CDR3 reads CASSLGQGTQETQYF. CDR3 coding DNA: TGTGCCAGCAGCTTAGGACAGGGAACCCAAGAGACCCAGTACTTC.